This T cell receptor beta chain comes out of a study of T cell clones after liver transplantation. Trimming stripped 1 base from V and 1 base from J, with 5 bases between. This CDR3 region has 13 residues. Germline assignment: CDR1 SGHKS and CDR2 YYEKEE (reference sequence). Clones were read by immunoSEQ multiplex PCR, and TCRdb kept only the in-frame ones, dropping some. The repertoire holds tens of thousands of clones, with approximately 86% as singletons. Concerning this clone: Its antigen is currently unknown.

Findings of the study overall: Compared with third party-reactive sequences, donor-reactive ones declined more, independent of withdrawal success.

V gene TRBV5-5 combines with J gene TRBJ1-1; a weak D match, TRBD1 (5 bases). The source material was CD4+ T cells from blood, sampled 24 months after liver transplant. This TCR was sampled from a human patient who received a liver transplant. Certain T cells may be donor cells from the graft. CDR3 DNA: TGTGCCAGCAGCTTGACAGGGAACACTGAAGCTTTCTTT. Protein sequence: CASSLTGNTEAFF.